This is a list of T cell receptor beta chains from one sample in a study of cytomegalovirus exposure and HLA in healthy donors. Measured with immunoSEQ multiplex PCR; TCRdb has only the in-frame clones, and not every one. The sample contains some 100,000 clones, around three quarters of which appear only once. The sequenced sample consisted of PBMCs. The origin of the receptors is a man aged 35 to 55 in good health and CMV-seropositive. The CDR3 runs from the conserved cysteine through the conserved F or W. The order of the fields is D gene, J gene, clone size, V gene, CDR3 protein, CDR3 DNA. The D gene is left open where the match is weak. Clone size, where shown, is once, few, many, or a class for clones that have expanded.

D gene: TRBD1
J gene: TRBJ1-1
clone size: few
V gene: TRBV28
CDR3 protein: CASDDRGKNTEAFF
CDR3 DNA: TGTGCCAGCGATGACAGGGGCAAGAACACTGAAGCTTTCTTT

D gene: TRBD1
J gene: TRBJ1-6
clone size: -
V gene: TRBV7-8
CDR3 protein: CASSPGQQGASYNSPLHF
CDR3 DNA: TGTGCCAGCAGCCCTGGCCAACAGGGGGCCTCCTATAATTCACCCCTCCACTTT

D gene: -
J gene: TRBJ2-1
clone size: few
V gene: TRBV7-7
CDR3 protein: CASSLAPRGQGEQFF
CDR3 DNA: TGTGCTAGCAGCTTAGCGCCAAGGGGTCAGGGTGAGCAGTTCTTC

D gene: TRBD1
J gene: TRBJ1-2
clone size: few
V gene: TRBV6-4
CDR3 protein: CASSDTLGQGNYGYTF
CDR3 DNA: TGTGCCAGCAGTGACACCCTGGGACAGGGTAACTATGGCTACACCTTC

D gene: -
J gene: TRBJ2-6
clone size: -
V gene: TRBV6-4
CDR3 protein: CASRSSGANVLTF
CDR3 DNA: TGTGCCAGCAGGAGCTCTGGGGCCAACGTCCTGACTTTC

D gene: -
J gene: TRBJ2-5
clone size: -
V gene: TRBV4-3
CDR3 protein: CASSQDRETQYF
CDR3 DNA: TGCGCCAGCAGCCAAGATCGAGAGACCCAGTACTTC

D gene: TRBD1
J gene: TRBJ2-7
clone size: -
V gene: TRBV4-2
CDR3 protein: CASSQDRQGGPYEQYF
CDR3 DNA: TGTGCCAGCAGCCAAGATAGACAGGGGGGACCCTACGAGCAGTACTTC

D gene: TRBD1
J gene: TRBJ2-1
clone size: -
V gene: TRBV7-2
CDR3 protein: CASSRPSGTGPTNEQFF
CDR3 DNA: TGTGCCAGCAGCCGACCCAGCGGGACAGGGCCCACCAATGAGCAGTTCTTC

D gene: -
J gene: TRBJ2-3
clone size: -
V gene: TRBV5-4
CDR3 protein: CASSVQGLGDTQYF
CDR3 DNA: TGTGCCAGCAGCGTGCAGGGTTTGGGAGATACGCAGTATTTT

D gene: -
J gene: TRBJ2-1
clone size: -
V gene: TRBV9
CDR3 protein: CASSAQTGTNEQFF
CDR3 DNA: TGTGCCAGCAGCGCGCAGACAGGAACTAATGAGCAGTTCTTC

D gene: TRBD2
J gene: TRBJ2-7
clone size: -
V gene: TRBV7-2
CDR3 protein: CASSLSTSGLSYEQYF
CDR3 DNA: TGTGCCAGCAGCTTATCGACTAGCGGGCTCTCCTACGAGCAGTACTTC

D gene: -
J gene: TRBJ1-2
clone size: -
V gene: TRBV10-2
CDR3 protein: CASGRDPNYGYTF
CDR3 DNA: TGCGCCAGCGGGAGAGATCCGAACTATGGCTACACCTTC

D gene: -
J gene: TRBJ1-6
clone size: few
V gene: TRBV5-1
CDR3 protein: CASSLAGQYNSPLHF
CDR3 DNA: TGCGCCAGCAGCTTGGCTGGACAGTATAATTCACCCCTCCACTTT

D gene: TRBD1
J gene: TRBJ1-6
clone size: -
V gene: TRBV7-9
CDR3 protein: CSSSFGRTGTRSPLHF
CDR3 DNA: TGTTCCAGCAGCTTCGGTCGGACAGGGACAAGATCACCCCTCCACTTT

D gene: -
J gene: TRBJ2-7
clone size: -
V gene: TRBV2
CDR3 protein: CASSEQGHEQYF
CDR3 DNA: TGTGCCAGCAGTGAACAGGGGCACGAGCAGTACTTC

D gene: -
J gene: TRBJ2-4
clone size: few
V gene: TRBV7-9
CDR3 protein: CSSSFGTGAYF
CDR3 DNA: -

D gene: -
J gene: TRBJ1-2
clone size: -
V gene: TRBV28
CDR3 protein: CASSTQGIRGGYGYTF
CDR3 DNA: TGTGCCAGCAGTACACAGGGTATTCGGGGGGGCTATGGCTACACCTTC

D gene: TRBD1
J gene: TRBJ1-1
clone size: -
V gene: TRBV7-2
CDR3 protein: CASSPTGTLTEAFF
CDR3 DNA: TGTGCCAGCAGCCCGACAGGGACCCTCACTGAAGCTTTCTTT

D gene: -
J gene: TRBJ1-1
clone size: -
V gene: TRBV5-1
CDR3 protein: CASSLLTDNTEAFF
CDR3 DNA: TGCGCCAGCAGCCTCCTGACAGATAACACTGAAGCTTTCTTT

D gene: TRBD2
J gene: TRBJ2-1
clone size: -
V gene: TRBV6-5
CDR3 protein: CASNPGGSYNEQFF
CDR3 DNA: TGTGCCAGCAACCCCGGGGGGTCCTACAATGAGCAGTTCTTC

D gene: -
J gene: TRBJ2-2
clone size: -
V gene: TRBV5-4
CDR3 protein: CASSAHPSLLALANTGELFF
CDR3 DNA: TGTGCCAGCAGCGCGCACCCGAGCCTACTAGCCTTAGCGAACACCGGGGAGCTGTTTTTT

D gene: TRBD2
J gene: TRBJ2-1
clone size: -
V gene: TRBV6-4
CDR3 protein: CASSAASGGPNEQFF
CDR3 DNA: TGTGCCAGCAGCGCAGCTAGCGGGGGGCCCAATGAGCAGTTCTTC

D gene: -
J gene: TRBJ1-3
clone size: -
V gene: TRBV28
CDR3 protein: CASSDVGGGSGNTIYF
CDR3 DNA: TGTGCCAGCAGTGACGTGGGGGGGGGCTCTGGAAACACCATATATTTT

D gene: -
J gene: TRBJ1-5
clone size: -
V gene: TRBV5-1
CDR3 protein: CASSLGSGQSNQPQHF
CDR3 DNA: TGCGCCAGCAGCTTGGGTTCGGGACAATCCAACCAGCCCCAGCATTTT

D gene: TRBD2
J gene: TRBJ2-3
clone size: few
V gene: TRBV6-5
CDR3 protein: CASSGTSGGADTQYF
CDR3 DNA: TGTGCCAGCAGTGGGACTAGCGGGGGGGCAGATACGCAGTATTTT

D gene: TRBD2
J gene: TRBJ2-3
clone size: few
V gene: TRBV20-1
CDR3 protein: CRPGTSGYF
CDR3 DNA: TGCAGGCCCGGGACTAGCGGGTATTTT

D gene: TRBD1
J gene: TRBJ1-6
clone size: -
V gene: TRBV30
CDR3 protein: CAWRADRGSPLHF
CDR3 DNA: TGTGCCTGGAGAGCCGACAGGGGTTCACCCCTCCACTTT

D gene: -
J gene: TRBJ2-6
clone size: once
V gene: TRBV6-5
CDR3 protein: CASISPGANVLTF
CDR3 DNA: TGTGCCAGCATATCTCCTGGGGCCAACGTCCTGACTTTC

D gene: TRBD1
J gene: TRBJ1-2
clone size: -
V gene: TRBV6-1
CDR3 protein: CASNDRGSGYTF
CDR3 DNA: TGTGCCAGCAATGACAGGGGATCGGGCTACACCTTC

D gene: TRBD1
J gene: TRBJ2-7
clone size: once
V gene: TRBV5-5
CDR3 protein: CASSGLGQAARYEQYF
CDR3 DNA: TGTGCCAGCAGCGGACTCGGACAGGCCGCCCGCTACGAGCAGTACTTC

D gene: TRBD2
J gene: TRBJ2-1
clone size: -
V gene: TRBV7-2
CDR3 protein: CASSSPTSGGRSSYNEQFF
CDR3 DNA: TGTGCCAGCAGCTCCCCGACTAGCGGGGGGCGAAGCTCCTACAATGAGCAGTTCTTC

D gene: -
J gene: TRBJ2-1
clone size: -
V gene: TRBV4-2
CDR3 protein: CASSQEGGSGVGYNEQFF
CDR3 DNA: TGTGCCAGCAGCCAAGAGGGTGGATCGGGGGTTGGCTACAATGAGCAGTTCTTC

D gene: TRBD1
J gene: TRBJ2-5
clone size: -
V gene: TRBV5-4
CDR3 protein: CASSLGTGQRKETQYF
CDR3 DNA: TGTGCCAGCAGCTTGGGGACAGGGCAACGGAAAGAGACCCAGTACTTC

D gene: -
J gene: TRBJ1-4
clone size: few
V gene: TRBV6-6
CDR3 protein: CASSYLGGGDEKLFF
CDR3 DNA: TGTGCCAGCAGTTACCTTGGGGGAGGGGATGAAAAACTGTTTTTT

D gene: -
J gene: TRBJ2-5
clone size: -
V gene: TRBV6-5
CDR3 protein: CAAGARMGETQYF
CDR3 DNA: TGTGCCGCAGGGGCCCGGATGGGAGAGACCCAGTACTTC

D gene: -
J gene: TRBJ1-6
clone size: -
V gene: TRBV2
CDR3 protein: CASRPREARGSPLHF
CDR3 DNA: TGTGCCAGCAGGCCCCGCGAGGCGAGAGGATCACCCCTCCACTTT